This TCR beta chain was recovered during a study of shared clonotypes between healthy human individuals. Broader study findings: A handful of donors held approximately 4.6% of naive CD4 clonotypes in common.

Some clones are missing from TCRdb's copy, which holds only in-frame ones; the method was immunoSEQ multiplex PCR. The sample includes roughly 2.2 million clones, approximately 95% of them seen just once. Trimming at V came to 0 bases and at J to 6 bases, leaving 13 bases not matched to a gene. This CDR3 contains 17 residues. CDR1 and CDR2 (germline): SGHNT, YYREEE (reference sequence). As regards this clone: Its antigen is not known.

The source material was naive CD4+ T cells from PBMCs. Subset in this sample: CD45RA+ positively selected. This clonotype originated in a man between 18 and 35 years old in good health. Some clones in this sample may be carry-over from other donors' samples. The chain carries TRBV5-4 and TRBJ2-3; 7 bases are shared with TRBD2. The chain's CDR3 is CASSLGWGGSSMDTQYF. CDR3 DNA sequence: TGTGCCAGCAGCTTGGGGTGGGGCGGGAGTAGCATGGATACGCAGTATTTT.